This TCR beta chain was captured in a study of blood T cell repertoires in COVID-19. About the research overall: Specimens from acute and convalescent COVID-19 originated in the United States, Italy and Spain. Sample material is recorded as cDNA or gDNA derived from T cells, B-cell-depleted T cells, or PBMCs.

V was clipped by 4 bases and J by 7 bases; unmatched bases: 2. The CDR3 contains 12 residues. Germline CDR1 SGHDN, CDR2 FVKESK. In the original analysis: Estimation of nucleated cell counts was performed using reference gene primer amplification. Method: immunoSEQ multiplex PCR; TCRdb's copy keeps in-frame clones and lacks some. That table furnishes V, J and clone size, whereas the DNA furnished D and trimming. The sample has roughly 210,000 clones, approximately 90% seen once. This receptor was obtained from a man in his 70s with acute or convalescent COVID-19. The V gene is TRBV14, the J gene TRBJ1-2, with 8 nucleotides matching TRBD1. Sequences were obtained from peripheral blood. Here the CDR3 reads CASSRTGTGYTF. CDR3 in DNA: TGTGCCAGCAGCCGGACAGGGACTGGCTACACCTTC. The variable domain in full, with the rest retrieved from reference TRBV14 and TRBJ1-2, is EAGVTQFPSHSVIEKGQTVTLRCDPISGHDNLYWYRRVMGKEIKFLLHFVKESKQDESGMPNNRFLAERTGGTYSTLKVQPAELEDSGVYFCASSRTGTGYTFGSGTRLTVV.